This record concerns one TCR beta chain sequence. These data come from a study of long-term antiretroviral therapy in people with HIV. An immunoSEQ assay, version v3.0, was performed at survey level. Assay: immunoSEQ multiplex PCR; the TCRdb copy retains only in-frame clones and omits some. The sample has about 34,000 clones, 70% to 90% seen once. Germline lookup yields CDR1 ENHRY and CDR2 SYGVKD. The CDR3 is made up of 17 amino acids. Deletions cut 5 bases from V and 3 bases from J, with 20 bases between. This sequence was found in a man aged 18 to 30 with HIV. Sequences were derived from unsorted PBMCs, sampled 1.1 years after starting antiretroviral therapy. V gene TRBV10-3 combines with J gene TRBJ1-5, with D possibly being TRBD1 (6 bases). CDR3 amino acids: CAISPTGGLGYNQPQHF. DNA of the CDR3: TGTGCCATCAGTCCCACGGGGGGCCTAGGTTACAATCAGCCCCAGCATTTT.